Each of the 15 T cell receptor beta chains below was sequenced from the same sample in a study of neoadjuvant anti-PD-1 for oral cavity cancer. Only in-frame clones appear in the TCRdb table, and some are missing; sequencing was by immunoSEQ multiplex PCR. The sample holds 60,000 to 80,000 clones, around four fifths seen once. Sequences were derived from PBMCs, sampled before nivolumab (anti-PD-1) treatment. The receptors stem from a person aged 35-79 years with oral cavity squamous cell carcinoma.

The rearrangement uses TRBV5-1 and TRBJ1-2; 12 positions match TRBD1. The CDR3 totals 14 residues. The V and J ends lost 4 bases and 2 bases, in that order; junction bases with no gene match: 0. The germline gives CDR1 SGHRS, CDR2 YFSETQ. The DNA of the CDR3 is TGCGCCAGCAGCGGGACAGGGGGCAACTATGGCTACACCTTC. It is translated as CASSGTGGNYGYTF.

The chain has TRBV19 and TRBJ1-5; D is ambiguous. Germline V gives CDR1 LNHDA, CDR2 SQIVND (reference sequence). CDR3 length: 15 amino acids. Trimming shortened V by 4 bases and J by 0 bases, and 10 bases separated the two germline ends. The CDR3, as DNA: TGTGCCAGTAGTAAAGCCCGGGATAGCAATCAGCCCCAGCATTTT. It specifies CASSKARDSNQPQHF.

The genes are TRBV18 and TRBJ2-7; 7 bases line up with TRBD2. Germline loops: CDR1 KGHSH, CDR2 LQKENI. CDR3 length equals 13 residues. Trimming took 6 bases from V and 3 from J; bases not matched to a gene: 5. The CDR3 region is CASSRTGGYEQYF. CDR3 nucleotide sequence: TGTGCCAGCTCCCGGACGGGGGGCTACGAGCAGTACTTC. The full variable domain, completed using reference TRBV18 and TRBJ2-7, is NAGVMQNPRHLVRRRGQEARLRCSPMKGHSHVYWYRQLPEEGLKFMVYLQKENIIDESGMPKERFSAEFPKEGPSILRIQQVVRGDSAAYFCASSRTGGYEQYFGPGTRLTVT.

The CDR3 coding sequence is TGTGCCAGCAGCTTGGAGGGGGTGGGGACATTCGGCTACACCTTC. It yields the protein CASSLEGVGTFGYTF. The chain combines TRBV5-5 with TRBJ1-2; D might be TRBD1 (6 bases). This CDR3 is built from 15 residues. Germline V lookup: CDR1 SGHKS, CDR2 YYEKEE (reference sequence). Trimming left V 0 bases short and J 8 bases short, with 17 bases between.

This clone was seen just once. The chain employs TRBV5-8 and TRBJ1-3; D uncertain. The V end was cut by 0 bases, the J end by 0 bases, with 4 bases between. Germline CDR1 and CDR2: SGHTS and YDEGEE. The CDR3 runs 14 residues. CDR3 region: CASSLAFSGNTIYF. In nucleotides, the CDR3 is TGTGCCAGCAGCTTGGCCTTCTCTGGAAACACCATATATTTT.

The chain employs TRBV30 and TRBJ2-5, with 9 bases lining up with TRBD1. V shed 0 bases and J 5 bases; nucleotides not matched to a gene: 4. The germline V gene encodes CDR1 GTSNPN and CDR2 SVGIG (reference sequence). The CDR3 is 14 amino acids. The CDR3 nucleotides read TGTGCCTGGAGTGTACAGGGGGCTAAGGAGACCCAGTACTTC. Protein: CAWSVQGAKETQYF.

V is TRBV6-1 and J is TRBJ1-2; a weak D match, TRBD1 (5 bases). The CDR3 has 15 residues. Germline V gene sequence: CDR1 MNHNS, CDR2 SASEGT. Between the trimmed V and J ends, which lost 5 bases and 1 base, there was a span of 14 bases. The CDR3 sequence: CASSPQGTHNYGYTF. The CDR3 nucleotides are TGTGCCAGCAGTCCCCAGGGAACTCATAACTATGGCTACACCTTC.

This clone is labeled medium-sized. The V call is TRBV6-1, the J call TRBJ1-1; weak D call: TRBD1 (6 bases). Between the trimmed V and J ends, which lost 6 bases and 0 bases, there was a span of 11 bases. The CDR3 sequence is 14 residues long. The germline gives CDR1 MNHNS, CDR2 SASEGT. CDR3 coding DNA: TGTGCCAGCAGAAACAGGGAGCTGAACACTGAAGCTTTCTTT. Translated: CASRNRELNTEAFF.

V is TRBV5-6 and J is TRBJ2-7; 7 bases match TRBD1. V shed 2 bases and J 2 bases; nucleotides not matched to a gene: 4. Germline values: CDR1 SGHDT, CDR2 YYEEEE. The CDR3 runs 14 residues. CDR3 residues: CASSFPGQTYEQYF. CDR3 nucleotides: TGTGCCAGCAGCTTCCCGGGACAGACCTACGAGCAGTACTTC. Looking up the rest from reference TRBV5-6 and TRBJ2-7 gives the full variable domain: DAGVTQSPTHLIKTRGQQVTLRCSPKSGHDTVSWYQQALGQGPQFIFQYYEEEERQRGNFPDRFSGHQFPNYSSELNVNALLLGDSALYLCASSFPGQTYEQYFGPGTRLTVT.

J is TRBJ1-1 and V is TRBV19; the D gene is possibly TRBD1 (5 bases). The germline CDR1 and CDR2 sequences are LNHDA and SQIVND (reference sequence). The CDR3 runs 13 residues. With 4 bases removed from V and 5 bases from J, the gap between germline ends came to 11 bases. The CDR3 region is CASSRGGGTEAFF. The CDR3 DNA sequence: TGTGCCAGTAGTAGGGGGGGAGGAACTGAAGCTTTCTTT.

CDR3 sequence (DNA): TGTGCCAGCAGTCCGACAGGCCTGGCCACTGAAGCTTTCTTT. It translates to CASSPTGLATEAFF. The chain combines TRBV6-5 with TRBJ1-1; the D gene is possibly TRBD1 (6 bases). This CDR3 comprises 14 residues. Germline V lookup: CDR1 MNHEY, CDR2 SVGAGI. Trimming removed 5 bases at V and 4 bases at J, with 14 bases between.

The V call is TRBV2, the J call TRBJ2-7; 11 nucleotides agree with TRBD2. J was trimmed by 7 bases and V by 10 bases; bases with no gene match: 12. CDR3 size: 14 residues. Germline V gene sequence: CDR1 SNHLY, CDR2 FYNNEI. CDR3 loop: CAILYSGRADEQYF. The CDR3 DNA follows: TGTGCCATTCTGTATAGCGGGAGGGCCGATGAGCAGTACTTC.

In this sample, this clone turned up many times. The gene calls are TRBV16 and TRBJ1-1; D perhaps matches TRBD1 (5 bases). Germline V CDR1 and CDR2: KGHSY, FQNENV. The CDR3 contains 13 residues. V lost 3 bases, J lost 8 bases, and 13 bases lay in between. CDR3 DNA sequence: TGTGCCAGCAGCCAGCCCTCCGGGGCAGAAGCTTTCTTT. Protein: CASSQPSGAEAFF.

In DNA, the CDR3 is TGCGCCAGCAGCCTAGACCCGAACACTGAAGCTTTCTTT. This gives the protein CASSLDPNTEAFF. The chain recombines TRBV5-1 with TRBJ1-1; no definite D call. Germline lookup yields CDR1 SGHRS and CDR2 YFSETQ. The CDR3 runs to 13 residues. The V gene lost 4 bases and the J gene lost 1 base, with 8 bases spanning the gap.

This chain uses TRBV28 with TRBJ2-7; TRBD1 matches at 7 bases. Germline lookup yields CDR1 MDHEN and CDR2 SYDVKM. V shed 6 bases, J shed 4 bases, and the junction held 9 bases outside the gene matches. This CDR3 is built from 14 residues. The CDR3, as DNA: TGTGCCAGCAGCCTCTGGGGACAGAAATACGAGCAGTACTTC. Amino acids: CASSLWGQKYEQYF.